Included here is one TCR beta chain sequence, with context. Which antigen it targets is not known. No much larger clone is present one base from it, and per-base qualities are unavailable. The CDR3 regions of human TCRbeta chains were analyzed by immunosequencing. The paper's data handling went like this. TCRs in the repertoires were matched against a reference library of SARS-CoV-2-specific TCRs that had been generated with the MIRA antigen-specificity platform. Breadth was defined as the fraction of unique TCRs that were SARS-CoV-2-associated, and depth was defined as the fraction of total T cells that were SARS-CoV-2-associated. Each spike-specific TCR was assigned to its reactive spike region and to a CD4 or CD8 class using the MIRA data. Log10-transformed breadth and depth values were compared by one-way ANOVA with Sidak's multiple comparisons tests. Held by TCRdb, this immuneACCESS table contains in-frame sequences only and omits some clones. Under half of the omission traces to an unresolved V gene where checked; the cause of the rest is unknown. V and J calls plus clone size are reproduced from that table; the DNA served to infer D and trimming. Present in this sample are some 120,000 clones, about 89% of which were seen just once. The top ten clonotypes cover about 9.5% of the sample.

The cysteine opens and the phenylalanine closes a CDR3 of 20 amino acids. Just CDR3 DNA is preserved here, 60 bases in frame from base 1. These data belong to a study of T cell responses to AZD1222 COVID-19 vaccine (dated by TCRdb to about 2021). For the study in its entirety: A total of over 230 trial participants underwent TCR sequencing, of whom about 200 received two doses of AZD1222 and approximately 25 received two doses of the MenACWY control vaccine. Trial participants were enrolled into age subgroups of 18-55, 56-69 and 70-plus years, which contained 148, 28 and 57 TCR-sequenced participants, respectively. Overall study outcomes, separate from this receptor: Conclusions about previously exposed vaccinees were limited because only a handful of AZD1222 recipients were SARS-CoV-2 seropositive at baseline. Participants were mostly white British and included more females than males, and it was suggested by the authors that clonal diversity may have been underestimated. Reportedly, almost half of the unique spike-specific TCRs recognized epitopes lying outside the regions that are mutated in the B.1.351 and B.1.1.7 variants. A significant rise in spike-specific TCR breadth and depth was observed after two AZD1222 doses relative to day 0 and relative to MenACWY recipients. Vaccine-associated CD4 TCRs spanned the whole spike protein, with dominant responses in regions 160-218 and 743-854. No day 14 peak-response samples were available, so repertoires were characterized only after the peak T cell response. The 56-69-year group was small, and its depth increase did not reach significance, likely because of low power.

The intended sense of this specimen's time point label: about 28 days (+/-7) after the second vaccine dose. AZD1222 recipients with second doses at about 4 weeks or about 12 weeks were pooled, because spike-specific TCR depth and breadth did not differ between schedules. Vaccinee samples came from UK trials COV001 and COV002, including a single-blind randomized controlled phase 2/3 trial of AZD1222 (ChAdOx1 nCoV-19) in healthy adults. Trial participant PBMC samples were collected at day 0 and day 28 after the second dose for TCRbeta chain sequencing. The rearranged segments are TRBV12-2 and TRBJ1-1; the DNA was not used to check the table's D call, TRBD1. TRBV12-2 is listed as a pseudogene. This clonotype was obtained from an adult who received the AZD1222 COVID-19 vaccine. The specimen comprised peripheral blood, sampled 28 days after the second AZD1222 dose. The CDR3 protein sequence reads: CAPLGQGKWGREPRNTEAFF. The nucleotide sequence is given as TGTGCCCCCCTGGGACAGGGAAAGTGGGGGCGCGAACCGAGGAACACTGAAGCTTTCTTT.